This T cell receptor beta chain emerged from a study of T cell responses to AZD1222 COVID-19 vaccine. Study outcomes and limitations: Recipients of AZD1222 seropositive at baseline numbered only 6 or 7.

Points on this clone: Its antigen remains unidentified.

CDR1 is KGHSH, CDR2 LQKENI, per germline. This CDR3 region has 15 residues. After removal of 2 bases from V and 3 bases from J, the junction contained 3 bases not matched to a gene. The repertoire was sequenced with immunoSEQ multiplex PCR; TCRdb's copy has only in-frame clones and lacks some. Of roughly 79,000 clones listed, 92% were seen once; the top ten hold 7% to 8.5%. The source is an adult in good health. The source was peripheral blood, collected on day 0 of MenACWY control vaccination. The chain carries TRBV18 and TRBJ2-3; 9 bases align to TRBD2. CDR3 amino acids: CASSPLTSGTDTQYF. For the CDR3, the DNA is TGTGCCAGCTCACCATTGACTAGCGGAACAGATACGCAGTATTTT.